The 19 T cell receptor beta chains below all came from one sample that was sequenced in a study of blood T cell repertoires in COVID-19. Using immunoSEQ multiplex PCR, the repertoire was profiled, and TCRdb retains in-frame clones only, with some absent. The sample lists fewer than 200,000 clones, approximately 82% occurring once. The sequenced material came from PBMCs or T cells enriched from blood (not recorded which). Receptors originate from a woman aged 45-59 years who had recovered from COVID-19.

This chain uses TRBV28 with TRBJ1-6; 8 nucleotides agree with TRBD1. The J segment lost 5 bases and the V segment lost 6 bases, leaving 9 bases of the junction unmatched. The germline gives CDR1 MDHEN, CDR2 SYDVKM. The CDR3 is made up of 16 amino acids. As DNA, the CDR3 is TGTGCCAGCAGCCAAACCGGACAGGGAGATAATTCACCCCTCCACTTT. Protein sequence: CASSQTGQGDNSPLHF.

The J gene is TRBJ1-1, the V gene TRBV6-5, with 11 bases identical to TRBD1. The germline V gene encodes CDR1 MNHEY and CDR2 SVGAGI. This CDR3 spans 14 amino acids. With 5 bases clipped from V and 6 bases from J, the junction kept 5 bases outside the gene matches. The CDR3 spells CASSHRDRGSEAFF. The CDR3 DNA reads TGTGCCAGCAGTCACCGGGACAGGGGGTCTGAAGCTTTCTTT.

This rearrangement joins TRBV10-3 to TRBJ1-3; D is uncertain. The CDR3 contains 13 residues. In germline, CDR1 is ENHRY, CDR2 SYGVKD. V was clipped by 4 bases and J by 0 bases, with 4 bases between them. Here the CDR3 DNA reads TGTGCCATCAGTGCAATCTCTGGAAACACCATATATTTT. Its translation: CAISAISGNTIYF.

This clone was observed a few times. The rearrangement joins TRBV30 to TRBJ2-1; 9 bases line up with TRBD1. Germline loops: CDR1 GTSNPN, CDR2 SVGIG (reference sequence). V was pared by 8 bases and J by 7 bases, with 12 bases of the junction left unmatched. The CDR3 is 14 residues long. CDR3 coding DNA: TGTGCCGGGGGGTCGGACAGGGGAGTAAATGAGCAGTTCTTC. Residues: CAGGSDRGVNEQFF. Full variable domain (remainder filled in from reference TRBV30 and TRBJ2-1): SQTIHQWPATLVQPVGSPLSLECTVEGTSNPNLYWYRQAAGRGLQLLFYSVGIGQISSEVPQNLSASRPQDRQFILSSKKLLLSDSGFYLCAGGSDRGVNEQFFGPGTRLTVL.

The J gene is TRBJ2-1, the V gene TRBV14; 7 bases match TRBD2. There are 14 residues in the CDR3. Per germline, CDR1 SGHDN and CDR2 FVKESK. V shed 4 bases, J shed 8 bases, and the junction held 8 bases outside the gene matches. The CDR3: CASSPPGRGHEQFF. CDR3 DNA sequence: TGTGCCAGCAGCCCCCCAGGGAGGGGCCATGAGCAGTTCTTC.

This clone was seen just once. CDR3 nucleotide sequence: TGTGCCAGCATTGGACATTATAGCAATCAGCCCCAGCATTTT. The encoded protein is CASIGHYSNQPQHF. This sequence joins TRBV6-4 and TRBJ1-5; weak D call: TRBD1 (5 bases). Germline CDR1 and CDR2: MRHNA and SNTAGT. Trimming removed 7 bases at V and 0 bases at J, with 10 bases between. This CDR3 is 14 amino acids long.

The V and J genes are TRBV9 and TRBJ1-5; D is perhaps TRBD1 (6 bases). This CDR3 has 15 residues. Per germline, CDR1 SGDLS and CDR2 YYNGEE. V lost 4 bases to trimming and J lost 7 bases, with 18 bases between them. This CDR3 is CASSPSQGGYQPQHF. The CDR3 bases are TGTGCCAGCAGCCCCTCACAGGGAGGGTACCAGCCCCAGCATTTT. The full variable domain, rest sourced from reference TRBV9 and TRBJ1-5, is DSGVTQTPKHLITATGQRVTLRCSPRSGDLSVYWYQQSLDQGLQFLIQYYNGEERAKGNILERFSAQQFPDLHSELNLSSLELGDSALYFCASSPSQGGYQPQHFGDGTRLSIL.

The CDR3 DNA reads TGTGCCAGCAGCCCAAACCCGGACAGACGCGGCTACACCTTC. Residues: CASSPNPDRRGYTF. The chain is built from TRBV3-1 (or the pseudogene TRBV3-2) and TRBJ1-2, with D perhaps TRBD1 (6 bases). The germline CDR1 and CDR2 sequences are LGHDT and YNNKEL (reference sequence). Trimming pared 4 bases from V and 8 bases from J, leaving 17 bases between. The CDR3 totals 14 residues.

This chain joins TRBV14 and TRBJ2-1; weak D call: TRBD1 (5 bases). Germline assignment: CDR1 SGHDN and CDR2 FVKESK. Trimming stripped 4 bases from V and 12 bases from J, with 10 bases between. The CDR3 spans 11 residues. The CDR3 here is CASSLKGLQFF. Written as DNA, the CDR3 is TGTGCCAGCAGCCTTAAGGGGTTGCAGTTCTTC.

This sequence joins TRBV7-9 and TRBJ1-3; D not certain. The CDR3 is 15 residues long. Trimming stripped 3 bases from V and 2 bases from J, with 11 bases between. Germline V CDR1 and CDR2: SEHNR, FQNEAQ (reference sequence). The CDR3 region is CASSLNRRPGNTIYF. The CDR3 DNA is TGTGCCAGCAGCTTGAACAGACGTCCTGGAAACACCATATATTTT.

In DNA form, the CDR3 reads TGTGCCAGCAGCAAAGGAAGTAGACGGGGGAATGGGGAGCAGTACGTC. Translated: CASSKGSRRGNGEQYV. This sequence joins TRBV21-1 and TRBJ2-7; TRBD2 is the table's D call, not checked against the DNA. TRBV21-1 is a known pseudogene. CDR3 length equals 16 residues.

This rearrangement joins TRBV28 to TRBJ2-2, with a possible D match to TRBD2 (7 bases). The V end lost 1 base, the J end lost 1 base, and 10 bases lay between the germline ends. The CDR3 consists of 16 residues. CDR1 and CDR2 from the germline V gene are MDHEN and SYDVKM. CDR3 nucleotides: TGTGCCAGCAGTTTATTGGGGGGGCGGAACACCGGGGAGCTGTTTTTT. Translated: CASSLLGGRNTGELFF.

The chain joins TRBV9 to TRBJ1-2; a possible D gene is TRBD1 (5 bases). The germline V gene has CDR1 SGDLS and CDR2 YYNGEE. V lost 4 bases to trimming and J lost 7 bases, with 20 bases between them. This CDR3 has 15 residues. The CDR3 DNA follows: TGTGCCAGCAGCCGTACGCCCACGGAGGGGACTGGCTACACCTTC. Translated: CASSRTPTEGTGYTF.

V gene TRBV5-1 combines with J gene TRBJ1-2, with a tentative D call TRBD1 (5 bases). There are 15 residues in the CDR3. V was clipped by 2 bases and J by 0 bases, with 11 bases between them. From germline, CDR1 is SGHRS and CDR2 YFSETQ. The CDR3 protein is CASSFDSTSNYGYTF. CDR3 sequence (DNA): TGCGCCAGCAGCTTCGACAGCACCTCTAACTATGGCTACACCTTC.

V gene TRBV28 combines with J gene TRBJ1-2; D is uncertain. V was pared by 4 bases and J by 2 bases, with 14 bases between. This CDR3 has 15 residues. Germline loops: CDR1 MDHEN, CDR2 SYDVKM. CDR3 nucleotides: TGTGCCAGCAGTTCAGCGGTAGGGTGGAACTATGGCTACACCTTC. It codes for CASSSAVGWNYGYTF.

The chain is built from TRBV27 and TRBJ1-1, with D possibly matching TRBD1 (5 bases). The CDR3 covers 15 residues. The V end lost 0 bases, the J end lost 2 bases, and 10 bases lay between the germline ends. From germline, CDR1 is MNHEY and CDR2 SMNVEV (reference sequence). The CDR3 DNA is TGTGCCAGCAGTTTATCAGCGGGGGACAACACTGAAGCTTTCTTT. Translation: CASSLSAGDNTEAFF.

The CDR3 sequence: CASSGLAGDQETQYF. In DNA, the CDR3 is TGTGCCAGCAGTGGACTAGCGGGGGACCAAGAGACCCAGTACTTC. The J gene is TRBJ2-5, the V gene TRBV2, with 12 bases matching TRBD2. The ends lost 4 bases at V and 0 bases at J; junction bases unmatched: 0. The CDR3 is made up of 15 amino acids. The germline V gene encodes CDR1 SNHLY and CDR2 FYNNEI.

The V and J genes are TRBV7-6 and TRBJ2-5, with TRBD1 matching over 11 bases. The CDR3 totals 16 residues. CDR1 and CDR2 (germline): SGHVS, FNYEAQ. The V and J ends lost 1 base and 5 bases, in that order; junction bases with no gene match: 6. CDR3 in amino acids: CASSLGGTGGFETQYF. The CDR3 DNA reads as TGTGCCAGCAGCTTAGGTGGGACAGGGGGATTTGAGACCCAGTACTTC.

The genes are TRBV30 and TRBJ2-6; D perhaps matches TRBD1 (5 bases). Trimming removed 5 bases at V and 3 bases at J, with 8 bases between. Germline CDR1 GTSNPN, CDR2 SVGIG (reference sequence). This CDR3 contains 13 residues. The CDR3 sequence is CAWGHLGANVLTF. CDR3 nucleotides: TGTGCCTGGGGACATCTTGGGGCCAACGTCCTGACTTTC.